The present entry profiles one TCR beta chain with its context. This CDR3 spans 13 amino acids. Trimming stripped 5 bases from V and 1 base from J, with 8 bases between. CDR1 and CDR2 (germline): MGHDK, SYGVNS. The data are from a study of blood T cell repertoires in COVID-19. The assay was immunoSEQ multiplex PCR, and TCRdb's table has in-frame clones only and misses some. The data hold 85,000 to 130,000 clones, with about 89% observed a single time. The genes are TRBV25-1 and TRBJ2-5; D perhaps matches TRBD2 (5 bases). The specimen was peripheral blood. This receptor was obtained from a man between 60 and 75 years old with acute or convalescent COVID-19. CDR3 nucleotide sequence: TGTGCCAGCAGTAGAGGGTCCCAAGAGACCCAGTACTTC. Translation: CASSRGSQETQYF.